Listed below are T cell receptor beta chains from one sample, sequenced in a study of radiation and T cells in renal cell carcinoma. The protocol was immunoSEQ multiplex PCR, while the TCRdb copy is restricted to in-frame clones and leaves out a portion. Here the sample spans about 91,000 clones, approximately 80% being singletons. The sequences come from blood, collected from a patient whose treatment included radiotherapy and nephrectomy. Receptors were obtained from a man aged 55 to 70 with renal cell carcinoma. Each CDR3 is given with its conserved first and last residue. D genes are given only for firm matches. The size entry is marked missing in some rows and otherwise reads once, few, many or a size class.

CDR3 length	V gene	clone size	D gene	J gene	CDR3 DNA	CDR3 protein
14	TRBV9	.	TRBD2	TRBJ2-7	TGTGCCAGCAGCGTAGCGGGGGGTCCCTACGAGCAGTACTTC	CASSVAGGPYEQYF
15	TRBV14	.	.	TRBJ2-3	TGTGCCAGCAAGGGGACTCGATCTAGCACAGATACGCAGTATTTT	CASKGTRSSTDTQYF
17	TRBV5-1	.	TRBD1	TRBJ2-5	TGCGCCAGCAGCTTCCCGGGACAGGGAGGAGGAGAGGAGACCCAGTACTTC	CASSFPGQGGGEETQYF
13	TRBV7-2	.	.	TRBJ2-1	TGTGCCAGCAGGCGGAGCTCCTACAATGAGCAGTTCTTC	CASRRSSYNEQFF
16	TRBV9	once	.	TRBJ2-7	TGTGCCAGCAGCGTGCGTGTCGGGACGCCAACGGGCGAGCAGTACTTC	CASSVRVGTPTGEQYF
16	TRBV5-4	.	TRBD2	TRBJ2-3	TGTGCCAGCAGCTCGGGACTAGCGGGAGTCCCCGATACGCAGTATTTT	CASSSGLAGVPDTQYF
16	TRBV19	.	.	TRBJ2-5	TGTGCCAGTAGTAGAGGAGACAGGCTGATCCAAGAGACCCAGTACTTC	CASSRGDRLIQETQYF
14	TRBV5-1	few	TRBD2	TRBJ2-1	TGCGCCAGCAGTTCTTCTAGCGGGAGGGCGGAGCTGTTCTTC	CASSSSSGRAELFF
14	TRBV2	.	.	TRBJ1-6	TGTGCCAGCAGTGTCAGGGCTATTAATTCACCCCTCCACTTT	CASSVRAINSPLHF
13	TRBV7-6	.	.	TRBJ2-3	TGTGCCAGCAGCTCAAGGTTGCGGGATACGCAGTATTTT	CASSSRLRDTQYF
16	TRBV19	.	.	TRBJ2-3	TGTGCCAGTAGTTCCAGGGAGGCGTGGACGACAGATACGCAGTATTTT	CASSSREAWTTDTQYF
14	TRBV10-3	.	.	TRBJ2-1	TGTGCCCTCACCCTTAGCGCCGGCTACAATGAGCAGTTCTTC	CALTLSAGYNEQFF
10	TRBV28	.	.	TRBJ2-1	TGTGCCAGCAGCTCGAATGAGCAGTTCTTC	CASSSNEQFF
13	TRBV27	.	.	TRBJ1-1	TGTGCCAGCAGTTTATCCGGGACCCTTGAAGCTTTCTTT	CASSLSGTLEAFF
15	TRBV27	.	.	TRBJ1-1	TGTGCCAGCAGTTTACTACTGGGGGCGAACACTGAAGCTTTCTTT	CASSLLLGANTEAFF
14	TRBV19	.	.	TRBJ1-2	TGTGCCAGTAGTATACTTGATGGCAGCTATGGCTACACCTTC	CASSILDGSYGYTF
17	TRBV11-2	.	.	TRBJ1-1	TGTGCCAGCAGCTTAGATGGCGGGGGCTGGGGGAGAACTGAAGCTTTCTTT	CASSLDGGGWGRTEAFF
16	TRBV7-9	.	TRBD2	TRBJ2-1	TGTGCCAGCAGCTCGGTCGGCGGGAGCTCCTACAATGAGCAGTTCTTC	CASSSVGGSSYNEQFF
15	TRBV10-2	.	.	TRBJ2-7	TGCGCCAGCAGTCCGGGACTGAGCGTCCTGGGCGAGCAGTACTTC	CASSPGLSVLGEQYF
16	TRBV5-1	few	.	TRBJ2-3	TGCGCCAGCAGCTTGGAAGGGACGGACCATACAGATACGCAGTATTTT	CASSLEGTDHTDTQYF
13	TRBV6-5	.	TRBD1	TRBJ2-7	TGTGCCAGCAGGATTCAGGGGGCTGGAGAGCAGTACTTC	CASRIQGAGEQYF
13	TRBV4-1	.	.	TRBJ1-2	TGCGCCAGCAGCCAGACTCGGCGGACAGGCTACACCTTC	CASSQTRRTGYTF
15	TRBV25-1	.	.	TRBJ1-2	TGTGCCAGCAGTGAACCGGGACCCAGGGACTATGGCTACACCTTC	CASSEPGPRDYGYTF
14	TRBV5-6	.	TRBD1	TRBJ1-5	TGTGCCAGCAGCGGGGCAGGGGGCGGGCAGCCCCAGCATTTT	CASSGAGGGQPQHF
13	TRBV5-4	.	.	TRBJ2-7	TGTGCCAGCAGCTATAGTGGGGTCGGCGAGCAGTACTTC	CASSYSGVGEQYF
14	TRBV7-2	.	.	TRBJ1-3	TGTGCCAGCAGCTTAGTCCCCTCTGGAAACACCATATATTTT	CASSLVPSGNTIYF
15	TRBV29-1	.	.	TRBJ2-7	TGCAGCGTTGAGGACCTTAGCGGCCTACCCTACGAGCAGTACTTC	CSVEDLSGLPYEQYF
16	TRBV7-9	.	TRBD2	TRBJ2-7	TGTGCCAGCAGCTTAGCGCTCGGGGGGGAAAGGCACGAGCAGTACTTC	CASSLALGGERHEQYF
14	TRBV10-3	.	.	TRBJ2-7	TGTGCAAACACACTGGCAGTAGCGATATACGAGCAGTACTTC	CANTLAVAIYEQYF
18	TRBV13	.	.	TRBJ1-4	TGTGCCAGCAGCTGGACCCCAACCGGTACGAGGGCTAATGAAAAACTGTTTTTT	CASSWTPTGTRANEKLFF
14	TRBV5-1	.	TRBD2	TRBJ2-3	TGCGCCAGCCTGAGCGGGAGGAGCACAGATACGCAGTATTTT	CASLSGRSTDTQYF
16	TRBV6-1	.	.	TRBJ2-2	TGTGCCAGCAGTGAATTTTCCGGGAGAGGCACCGGGGAGCTGTTTTTT	CASSEFSGRGTGELFF
15	TRBV28	.	.	TRBJ1-2	TGTGCCAGCAGTCCCCCCGTGGGCCCGCAGGCTGGCTACACCTTC	CASSPPVGPQAGYTF
13	TRBV5-6	.	.	TRBJ2-1	TGTGCCAGCAGCTTGTCGGGGCCCCCTCAGCAGTTCTTC	CASSLSGPPQQFF
14	TRBV19	.	.	TRBJ1-1	TGTGCCAGTAGTACGCCTGGACTGAACACTGAAGCTTTCTTT	CASSTPGLNTEAFF
13	TRBV4-3	.	.	TRBJ2-7	TGCGCCAGCAGCCAATTGTTGTCCTACGAGCAGTACTTC	CASSQLLSYEQYF
15	TRBV28	few	TRBD2	TRBJ2-1	TGTGCCAGCAGACAGACTAGCGGGAGTTTCAATGAGCAGTTCTTC	CASRQTSGSFNEQFF
14	TRBV6-6	.	TRBD1	TRBJ2-1	TGTGCCAGCAGTTACGCAGGACAGGGCAATGAGCAGTTCTTC	CASSYAGQGNEQFF
15	TRBV2	.	TRBD1	TRBJ1-1	TGTGCCAGCAGCGCTAGCGCAGGGGGCGTCACTGAAGCTTTCTTT	CASSASAGGVTEAFF
15	TRBV27	.	TRBD1	TRBJ1-2	TGTGCCAGCAGTTTGGACCGGGACAGGACCTATGGCTACACCTTC	CASSLDRDRTYGYTF
15	TRBV7-2	once	TRBD2	TRBJ2-1	TGTGCCAGCAGCTTAGGAGCGGGAGTTCATAATGAGCAGTTCTTC	CASSLGAGVHNEQFF
13	TRBV9	once	.	TRBJ2-1	TGTGCCAGCAGAGGCGGGAACGGAAATGAGCAGTTCTTC	CASRGGNGNEQFF
21	TRBV4-1	.	TRBD2	TRBJ2-2	TGCGCCAGCAGCCGACGAAGACTAGCGGGAGAGGGGTATGGGCTCACCGGGGAGCTGTTTTTT	CASSRRRLAGEGYGLTGELFF
15	TRBV6-1	.	.	TRBJ2-2	TGTGCCAGCAGCTTAAGCCTAGGCCCCACCGGGGAGCTGTTTTTT	CASSLSLGPTGELFF